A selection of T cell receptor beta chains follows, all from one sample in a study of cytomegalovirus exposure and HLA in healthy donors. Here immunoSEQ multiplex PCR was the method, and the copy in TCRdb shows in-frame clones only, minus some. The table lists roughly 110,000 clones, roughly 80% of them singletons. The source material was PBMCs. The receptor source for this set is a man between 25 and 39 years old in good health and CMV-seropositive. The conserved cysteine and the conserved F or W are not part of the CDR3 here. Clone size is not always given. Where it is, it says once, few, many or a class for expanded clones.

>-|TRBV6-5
ASSPNGGWDQPQH
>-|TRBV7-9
ASSSGLANTGELF
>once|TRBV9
ASSALNEKLF
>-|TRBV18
ASSPPQPKGNTIY
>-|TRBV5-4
ASSLGGEETQY
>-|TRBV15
ATIGPGENTEAF
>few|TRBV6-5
ASSTLWGDRETQY
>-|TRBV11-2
ASSLPGTGPREEQF
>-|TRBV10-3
AIKGGETNTGELF
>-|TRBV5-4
ASSQEWTGELF
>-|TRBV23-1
ASRGVPLDTQY
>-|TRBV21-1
ASSETSGVDEQY
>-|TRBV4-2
ASSQDRASGGETQY
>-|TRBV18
ASRPGTLQPQH
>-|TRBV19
ASSMQGAYNEQF
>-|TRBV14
ASSQDLFGGADYEQY
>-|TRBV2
ASTAASGGYT
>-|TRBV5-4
ASSLGGAQSKNIQY
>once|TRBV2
ASSEVRASNQPQH
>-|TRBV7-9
ASSRRGDSYT
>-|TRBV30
AWSLGTGSHQPQH
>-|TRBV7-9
SSSAPSGGAREKLF
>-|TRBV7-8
ASSFGGPFGSEQF
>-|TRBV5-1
ASSFYPPGLAPYEQY
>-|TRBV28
ASSGSDYSTYEQY
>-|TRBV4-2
ASSQEGAPRNSNQPQH
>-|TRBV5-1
ASSPLPSGGQQETQY
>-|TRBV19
ASTGPVGAKNIQY
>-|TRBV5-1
ASSLAAGTDGYT
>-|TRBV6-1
ASSESSAGGEPQH
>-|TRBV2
ASSEGRSTDTQY
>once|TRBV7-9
ASSSPQQGHLMNTEAF
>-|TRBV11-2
ASSLDARGWDEQY
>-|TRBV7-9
ASSLTGSSYTQY
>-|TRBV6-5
ASSYSSGGGYGYT
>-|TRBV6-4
ASSDWGVAGANEQF
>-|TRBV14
ASSQARLGDEKLF
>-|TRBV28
ASSGGGRGYEQY
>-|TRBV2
ASSELPGGYTEAF
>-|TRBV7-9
ASSLVFQGRFTDTQY
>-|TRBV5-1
ASSLEWGPNTGELF
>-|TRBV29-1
SAMGSFNYGYT
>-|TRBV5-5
ASSLLRSNQPQH
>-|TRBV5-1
ASSWGHTRNTEAF
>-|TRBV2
ASSEQGHGSPLH
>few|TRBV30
AWSGGGASGDTQY
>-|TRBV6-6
ASSYRGIDYEQY
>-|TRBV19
ASSIYNTDTQY
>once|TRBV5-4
ASSSGQGLNTEAF
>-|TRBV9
ASSLGTTPYRVYGYT
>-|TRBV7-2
ASRPQRSSYNEQF
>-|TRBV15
ATSVSGSGELF
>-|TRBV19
ASSIGEGWNTEAF
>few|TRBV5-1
ASSLEQSFATNEKLF
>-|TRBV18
ASSPQETGREKLF